The TCR beta chain described here comes from a study of metastatic and nonmetastatic thyroid tumors. Overall study context: Samples came from malignant and benign thyroid patients, and repertoires were compared across blood and tumor or nodule tissue. Study-wide points: Within blood and tumor, benign nodules reportedly had significantly lower TCR beta diversity than malignant thyroid tumors did.

TCRdb re-analyzed the PCR reads using MiXCR. The sample includes over 45,000 clones, 22% of them seen just once. The CDR3 has 14 amino acids. Germline CDR1 and CDR2: SNHLY and FYNNEI. Trimming cost V 8 bases and J 6 bases; bases outside gene matches: 8. All patients reached thyroid surgery having received no treatment beforehand. Many counts were recorded for this clone. Its antigen is undetermined. The genes are TRBV2 and TRBJ1-5, with TRBD1 matching over 9 bases. This clonotype originated in a male donor with papillary thyroid cancer or a benign thyroid nodule (not recorded which). Some clones in this sample may be carry-over from other donors' samples. Source material: blood. CDR3: CASGGQGMRQPQHF. In nucleotides, the CDR3 is TGTGCCAGCGGGGGACAGGGAATGCGTCAGCCCCAGCATTTT.